These 30 T cell receptor beta chains were all obtained from the same sample, sequenced in a study of T cells after yellow fever vaccination. TCRdb redid the calling of the 5' RACE reads with MiXCR, one entry per CDR3 protein. The sample includes some 320,000 distinct CDR3 sequences, roughly a tenth of them seen just once. This sample comprised CD4+ T cells sorted from PBMCs, obtained 45 days after the yellow fever booster vaccination. All receptors derive from a man younger than 35 who received the YFV17D yellow fever vaccine.

Only a few counts were recorded for this clonotype. The chain is built from TRBV21-1 and TRBJ1-1; the D call of TRBD1 is as the table states it, not checked on the DNA. TRBV21-1 is recorded as a pseudogene. The CDR3 runs 13 residues. The CDR3 sequence: CASWWDTHTEAFF. CDR3 DNA sequence: TGTGCCAGCTGGTGGGACACCCACACTGAAGCTTTCTTT.

Many counts were recorded for this clonotype. V gene TRBV20-1 combines with J gene TRBJ2-3, with 9 bases identical to TRBD1. CDR1 and CDR2 from the germline V gene are DFQATT and SNEGSKA (reference sequence). Trimming cost V 4 bases and J 6 bases; bases outside gene matches: 14. The CDR3 extends over 16 amino acids. The CDR3 sequence: CSATRRGQGFDDTQYF. For the CDR3, the DNA is TGCAGTGCTACTCGGAGGGGACAGGGATTCGACGATACGCAGTATTTT.

The genes are TRBV28 and TRBJ2-1; D unresolved. The CDR3 has 17 residues. V lost 3 bases to trimming and J lost 1 base, with 16 bases between them. Per germline, CDR1 MDHEN and CDR2 SYDVKM. CDR3 amino acids: CASSFSNRPRSYNEQFF. The CDR3 DNA sequence: TGTGCCAGCAGTTTCTCTAACCGGCCGCGGTCCTACAATGAGCAGTTCTTC.

This chain connects TRBV23-1 to TRBJ2-1; D is perhaps TRBD2 (5 bases). TRBV23-1 is labeled an ORF, and its function is uncertain. CDR3 length: 17 residues. The germline V and J ends were trimmed by 11 bases and 4 bases, with 27 bases remaining between them. CDR3 in DNA: TGCGCCGGACTGACGCCTAGGGTCGGGCGAGAATACAATGAGCAGTTCTTC. Protein sequence: CAGLTPRVGREYNEQFF.

The genes are TRBV19 and TRBJ1-5; D gene unclear. V lost 7 bases and J 7 bases, leaving 14 bases between the germline ends. Germline CDR1 is LNHDA and CDR2 is SQIVND (reference sequence). The CDR3 sequence is 13 residues long. The CDR3 spells CASNVFVGQPQHF. CDR3 sequence (DNA): TGTGCCAGTAATGTTTTTGTCGGACAGCCCCAGCATTTT.

Many counts were recorded for this clonotype. This sequence joins TRBV5-1 and TRBJ1-1; possible D gene TRBD1, 5 bases. Germline loops: CDR1 SGHRS, CDR2 YFSETQ. Trimming took 6 bases from V and 1 from J, leaving 10 bases between them. The CDR3 length is 13 residues. CDR3 amino acids: CASNNGGNTEAFF. The CDR3 nucleotides are TGCGCCAGCAACAACGGGGGGAACACTGAAGCTTTCTTT.

The rearrangement joins TRBV20-1 to TRBJ2-5, with 12 bases that match TRBD2. CDR1 and CDR2 (germline): DFQATT, SNEGSKA (reference sequence). CDR3 length: 17 amino acids. The ends lost 3 bases at V and 5 bases at J; junction bases unmatched: 13. CDR3 sequence: CSARGTLAGGPWETQYF. The CDR3 DNA follows: TGCAGTGCTAGGGGGACCCTAGCGGGGGGGCCCTGGGAGACCCAGTACTTC.

The chain recombines TRBV6-2 or TRBV6-3 with TRBJ1-1, with 7 nucleotides matching TRBD1. There are 13 residues in the CDR3. The trim removed 5 bases at V and 7 bases at J, leaving 7 bases unmatched. The germline V gene has CDR1 MNHEY and CDR2 SVGEGT. The chain's CDR3 is CASSQGTAGEAFF. For the CDR3, the DNA is TGTGCCAGCAGTCAGGGGACAGCCGGTGAAGCTTTCTTT.

This clonotype has ten or more counts. The V call is TRBV7-2, the J call TRBJ2-3; 9 bases fit TRBD2. Trimming removed 5 bases from V and 2 bases from J; junction bases left unmatched: 5. Germline lookup yields CDR1 SGHTA and CDR2 FQGNSA. The CDR3 has 15 amino acids. The CDR3 nucleotides are TGTGCCAGCAGCGTCCCTAGCGGGGCCACAGATACGCAGTATTTT. This gives the protein CASSVPSGATDTQYF.

This clonotype was picked up a small number of times. The genes are TRBV24-1 and TRBJ2-5; the D is unclear. This CDR3 region has 13 residues. Trimming took 5 bases from V and 3 from J, leaving 9 bases between them. The germline V gene encodes CDR1 KGHDR and CDR2 SFDVKD. The CDR3 DNA sequence: TGTGCCACCAGTGTAGGCCATGAAGAGACCCAGTACTTC. Its protein is CATSVGHEETQYF.

About this clonotype: A much larger clone is a single base away; this may be a read error. Given the absence of the conserved phenylalanine or tryptophan at the CDR3 end, a read error is likely. The rearrangement joins TRBV7-2 to TRBJ2-5; D remains unclear. This CDR3 is built from 15 residues. CDR1 SGHTA and CDR2 FQGNSA come from the germline V gene. The ends were cut back, 5 bases at V and 1 base at J, with 14 bases in the middle. CDR3 nucleotide sequence: TGTGCCAGCAGCCCTGGACCGGGCGCCCAAGAGACCCAGTACTCC. Amino acid sequence: CASSPGPGAQETQYS.

This clonotype was seen only a few times. The chain combines TRBV6-5 with TRBJ1-2, with 8 bases aligning to TRBD1. The CDR3 consists of 14 residues. The junction had 5 bases not matched to a gene; V was cut back by 5 bases and J by 3 bases. CDR1 and CDR2 from the germline V gene are MNHEY and SVGAGI. This chain's CDR3 is CASSRDRHYYGYTF. The CDR3 DNA reads as TGTGCCAGCAGTCGGGACAGGCACTACTATGGCTACACCTTC.

This clonotype has more than one count but fewer than ten. V and J are TRBV7-6 and TRBJ2-6; the D gene is possibly TRBD2 (5 bases). The V end was cut by 4 bases, the J end by 0 bases, with 10 bases between. Germline CDR1 is SGHVS and CDR2 is FNYEAQ. CDR3 size: 16 residues. The CDR3 nucleotides read TGTGCCAGCAGCTCCGACGGACTCTCTGGGGCCAACGTCCTGACTTTC. The encoded protein is CASSSDGLSGANVLTF.

This clonotype appeared a few times. This chain links TRBV12-3 or TRBV12-4 with TRBJ1-1; the D gene is possibly TRBD1 (5 bases). Deletions cut 3 bases from V and 5 bases from J, with 13 bases between. The CDR3 totals 14 residues. The CDR3 DNA sequence: TGTGCCAGCAGTTTGTCCGGGGGAGGGACTGAAGCTTTCTTT. It codes for CASSLSGGGTEAFF.

This clonotype was seen more than once but under ten times. This chain connects TRBV12-3 or TRBV12-4 to TRBJ1-2; 8 nucleotides line up with TRBD1. The CDR3 has 12 amino acids. The V segment lost 6 bases and the J segment 4 bases; nucleotides outside the gene matches: 1. The CDR3 DNA follows: TGTGCCAGCAGGACAGGGGTCTATGGCTACACCTTC. Protein product: CASRTGVYGYTF.

The rearrangement joins TRBV6-2 or TRBV6-3 to TRBJ1-1; the match to TRBD1 covers 7 bases. Germline trimming cut 6 bases from V and 7 bases from J; bases unmatched to any gene: 26. Germline lookup yields CDR1 MNHEY and CDR2 SVGEGT. The CDR3 totals 19 residues. The CDR3 DNA is TGTGCCAGCAGCTCACGAAGCCCCTCGACAGGGACCCTCGGGAGTGAAGCTTTCTTT. It is translated as CASSSRSPSTGTLGSEAFF.

This clonotype was seen only a few times. CDR3 sequence (DNA): TGTGCCAGCTCACCACGGGCCAGCTCTACCAATCAGCCCCAGCATTTT. Protein sequence: CASSPRASSTNQPQHF. V is TRBV18 and J is TRBJ1-5; D ambiguous. The V gene's germline CDR1 is KGHSH and CDR2 LQKENI. Trimming removed 1 base from V and 3 bases from J, with 13 bases in between. This CDR3 is built from 16 residues.

This clonotype was detected many times. In DNA, the CDR3 is TGTGCCAGCAGTGAGCCCGGTGGATACTATGGCTACACCTTC. Amino acids: CASSEPGGYYGYTF. The chain employs TRBV6-6 and TRBJ1-2; D remains unclear. This CDR3 is built from 14 residues. Between the trimmed V and J ends, which lost 5 bases and 3 bases, there was a span of 13 bases. CDR1 MNHNY and CDR2 SVGAGI come from the germline V gene (reference sequence).

The CDR3 bases are TGTGCCAGCAGTTACCCACTGGAGCGGATGAACACTGAAGCTTTCTTT. Translating it yields CASSYPLERMNTEAFF. The chain combines TRBV6-2 or TRBV6-3 with TRBJ1-1; D remains unclear. This CDR3 is built from 16 residues. Trimming took off 2 bases at V and 0 bases at J, with 13 bases between the two ends. Germline assignment: CDR1 MNHEY and CDR2 SVGEGT.

This clonotype has only a few counts. The V gene is TRBV5-1, the J gene TRBJ2-5; D possibly matches TRBD1 or TRBD2 (5 bases each). Germline V gene data show CDR1 as SGHRS and CDR2 as YFSETQ. Trimming pared 6 bases from V and 1 base from J, leaving 10 bases between. CDR3 length equals 13 residues. The CDR3 reads CASTPGSQETQYF. CDR3 coding DNA: TGCGCCAGCACGCCAGGGAGCCAAGAGACCCAGTACTTC. Filled out from reference TRBV5-1 and TRBJ2-5, the complete variable domain reads KAGVTQTPRYLIKTRGQQVTLSCSPISGHRSVSWYQQTPGQGLQFLFEYFSETQRNKGNFPGRFSGRQFSNSRSEMNVSTLELGDSALYLCASTPGSQETQYFGPGTRLLVL.

DNA for the CDR3: TGTGCCAGCAGGACAGGGGAAGGCTATGGCTACACCTTC. Translating it yields CASRTGEGYGYTF. The V call is TRBV28, the J call TRBJ1-2, with 8 bases identical to TRBD1. Per germline, CDR1 MDHEN and CDR2 SYDVKM. Unmatched junction bases numbered 4, after V lost 6 bases and J lost 4 bases. The CDR3 spans 13 residues.

The V call is TRBV28, the J call TRBJ1-1; tentatively, D is TRBD1 (6 bases). The CDR3 runs 14 residues. Per germline, CDR1 MDHEN and CDR2 SYDVKM. V was cut by 7 bases and J by 5 bases, with 17 bases left in between. CDR3: CASIRSSGDTEAFF. The DNA for the CDR3 is TGTGCCAGCATCCGATCCTCAGGGGATACTGAAGCTTTCTTT.

This clonotype was seen a few times. The chain employs TRBV5-1 and TRBJ2-3; 12 nucleotides match TRBD2. The CDR3 has 15 amino acids. Germline lookup yields CDR1 SGHRS and CDR2 YFSETQ. Trimming at V came to 3 bases and at J to 5 bases, leaving 4 bases not matched to a gene. The CDR3 loop is CASSWTTSGGDTQYF. The CDR3 region has the DNA TGCGCCAGCAGCTGGACGACTAGCGGGGGAGATACGCAGTATTTT.

This sequence joins TRBV5-4 and TRBJ2-1, with a tentative D call TRBD1 (5 bases). Trimming shortened V by 4 bases and J by 5 bases, and 13 bases separated the two germline ends. Looked up from germline, CDR1 is SGHNT and CDR2 is YYREEE (reference sequence). This CDR3 is 14 amino acids long. CDR3 residues: CASSPKGNNNEQFF. The CDR3 bases are TGTGCCAGCAGCCCTAAGGGGAACAACAATGAGCAGTTCTTC.

The CDR3 region is CSATQKGGQAALHF. In DNA form, the CDR3 reads TGCAGTGCGACGCAGAAAGGGGGGCAGGCAGCCCTCCACTTT. V is TRBV20-1 and J is TRBJ1-6, with D perhaps matching TRBD1 (6 bases). This CDR3 has 14 amino acids. Germline V CDR1 and CDR2: DFQATT, SNEGSKA (reference sequence). Trimming removed 6 bases at V and 14 bases at J, with 23 bases between.

There are a few counts of this clonotype. V and J are TRBV7-2 and TRBJ2-5, with D tentatively TRBD1 (5 bases). CDR1 is SGHTA and CDR2 is FQGNSA in the germline V gene. The CDR3 has 14 residues. The germline V and J ends were trimmed by 4 bases and 1 base, with 10 bases remaining between them. The DNA of the CDR3 is TGTGCCAGCAGCTACACAGGAATCCAAGAGACCCAGTACTTC. Protein sequence: CASSYTGIQETQYF.

This clonotype was observed a handful of times. The chain joins TRBV6-2 or TRBV6-3 to TRBJ2-1; the D gene is possibly TRBD1 (5 bases). CDR1 and CDR2 (germline): MNHEY, SVGEGT. V was pared by 4 bases and J by 5 bases, with 12 bases between. CDR3 length: 14 residues. CDR3 sequence: CASSSWTRNNEQFF. CDR3 DNA sequence: TGTGCCAGCAGTTCCTGGACACGGAACAATGAGCAGTTCTTC.

This clonotype has a count of ten or more. The chain recombines TRBV7-2 with TRBJ2-7; TRBD2 is a possible D gene (5 bases). V dropped 2 bases and J dropped 0 bases, with 11 bases sitting between them. Germline V CDR1 and CDR2: SGHTA, FQGNSA. This CDR3 has 15 residues. CDR3 sequence: CASSLRGQDSYEQYF. Written as DNA, the CDR3 is TGTGCCAGCAGCTTACGAGGGCAGGACTCCTACGAGCAGTACTTC.

The J gene is TRBJ1-2, the V gene TRBV12-3 or TRBV12-4, with 8 bases fitting TRBD1. The junction had 6 bases not matched to a gene; V was cut back by 2 bases and J by 7 bases. The CDR3 has 14 residues. As DNA, the CDR3 is TGTGCCAGCAGTTTATTGGCAGGGGGCGGTGGCTACACCTTC. Its translation: CASSLLAGGGGYTF.

There are many counts of this clonotype. The V call is TRBV9, the J call TRBJ2-2; D is undetermined. CDR1 is SGDLS, CDR2 YYNGEE, per germline. The CDR3 contains 14 residues. Trimming took off 4 bases at V and 4 bases at J, with 11 bases between the two ends. DNA of the CDR3: TGTGCCAGCAGCTTGACTCAGTTCACCGGGGAGCTGTTTTTT. It codes for CASSLTQFTGELFF.